This entry lists 9 T cell receptor beta chains sequenced from one sample in a study of T cell responses to AZD1222 COVID-19 vaccine. Generated by immunoSEQ multiplex PCR, the TCRdb table keeps only in-frame clones and is missing some. Of some 150,000 clones listed, around nine tenths are singletons. The input for sequencing was peripheral blood, taken on day 0 of AZD1222 vaccination. All receptors come from an adult in good health.

The V gene is TRBV30, the J gene TRBJ2-7; D remains ambiguous. The germline V and J ends were trimmed by 0 bases and 2 bases, with 5 bases remaining between them. This CDR3 is built from 12 residues. Per germline, CDR1 GTSNPN and CDR2 SVGIG (reference sequence). The CDR3 DNA follows: TGTGCCTGGAGTGTACACCCCTACGAGCAGTACTTC. Encoded protein: CAWSVHPYEQYF.

The chain couples TRBV11-1 to TRBJ2-1, with TRBD2 identical over 14 bases. The CDR3 has 16 residues. The trim removed 2 bases at V and 9 bases at J, leaving 6 bases unmatched. Germline V CDR1 and CDR2: SGHAT, FQDESV (reference sequence). For the CDR3, the DNA is TGTGCCAGCAGCTTACTGGGACTAGCGGGAGTGGTTGAGCAGTTCTTC. Translating gives CASSLLGLAGVVEQFF.

This rearrangement joins TRBV3-1 (or the pseudogene TRBV3-2) to TRBJ2-7; 7 nucleotides match TRBD2. Trimming took 4 bases from V and 2 from J; bases not matched to a gene: 8. CDR3 length: 15 residues. Looked up from germline, CDR1 is LGHDT and CDR2 is YNNKEL (reference sequence). CDR3 amino acids: CASSPWGGKPYEQYF. CDR3 bases: TGTGCCAGCAGCCCCTGGGGGGGTAAACCCTACGAGCAGTACTTC.

This clone was counted a few times. The J gene is TRBJ1-1, the V gene TRBV2; D gene ambiguous. Germline CDR1 reads SNHLY; CDR2 reads FYNNEI. This CDR3 has 14 amino acids. V was cut by 6 bases and J by 1 base, with 12 bases left in between. In nucleotides, the CDR3 is TGTGCCAGCAGGTTTATGATGGAGAACACTGAAGCTTTCTTT. Encoded protein: CASRFMMENTEAFF.

V usage is TRBV27 and J usage is TRBJ2-7; the D gene is possibly TRBD2 (5 bases). This CDR3 comprises 15 residues. Per the germline V gene, CDR1 is MNHEY and CDR2 is SMNVEV (reference sequence). V was shortened by 3 bases and J by 1 base, with 13 bases between the two germline ends. CDR3 protein: CASSFKRVRSYEQYF. CDR3 coding DNA: TGTGCCAGCAGTTTTAAGAGGGTAAGATCCTACGAGCAGTACTTC.

The chain is built from TRBV5-1 and TRBJ1-4; 10 nucleotides agree with TRBD1. V trimming: 0 bases; J trimming: 7 bases; junction bases outside the gene matches: 3. There are 15 residues in the CDR3. Per germline, CDR1 SGHRS and CDR2 YFSETQ. CDR3 DNA sequence: TGCGCCAGCAGCTTGGAGACAGGGGGCCTTGAAAAACTGTTTTTT. Translation gives CASSLETGGLEKLFF.

The gene calls are TRBV2 and TRBJ2-7, with D perhaps being TRBD1 or TRBD2 (6 bases each). Trimming left V 1 base short and J 3 bases short, with 13 bases between. This CDR3 region has 15 residues. Per the germline V gene, CDR1 is SNHLY and CDR2 is FYNNEI. This CDR3 is CASSEGGARYYEQYF. CDR3 DNA sequence: TGTGCCAGCAGTGAAGGGGGGGCTCGGTACTACGAGCAGTACTTC.

This rearrangement joins TRBV4-1 to TRBJ1-1; D possibly corresponds to TRBD1 (6 bases). CDR3 length: 16 residues. In germline, CDR1 is MGHRA, CDR2 YSYEKL. V gave up 0 bases and J gave up 1 base, with 12 bases separating them. DNA of the CDR3: TGCGCCAGCAGCCAAGAGGGACACCCGGGGAACACTGAAGCTTTCTTT. Translating it yields CASSQEGHPGNTEAFF.

V is TRBV11-2 and J is TRBJ2-7; maybe TRBD1 (7 bases). CDR3 length: 12 residues. Trimming shortened V by 7 bases and J by 7 bases, and 14 bases separated the two germline ends. CDR1 and CDR2 from the germline V gene are SGHAT and FQNNGV. CDR3 nucleotides: TGTGCCAGCACCAGGGGGGCGGGGGAGCAGTACTTC. Translated: CASTRGAGEQYF.